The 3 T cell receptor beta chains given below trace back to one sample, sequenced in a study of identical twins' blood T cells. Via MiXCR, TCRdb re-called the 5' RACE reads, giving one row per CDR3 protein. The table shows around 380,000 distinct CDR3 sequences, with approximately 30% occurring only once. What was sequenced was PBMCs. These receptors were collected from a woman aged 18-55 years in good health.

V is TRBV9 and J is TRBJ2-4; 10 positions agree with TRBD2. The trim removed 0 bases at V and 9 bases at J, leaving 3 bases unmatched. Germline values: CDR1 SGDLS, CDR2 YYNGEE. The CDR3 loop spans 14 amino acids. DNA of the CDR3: TGTGCCAGCAGCGTAGAAAGCGGGAGGGGCATTCAGTACTTC. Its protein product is CASSVESGRGIQYF. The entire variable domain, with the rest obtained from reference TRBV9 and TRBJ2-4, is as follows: DSGVTQTPKHLITATGQRVTLRCSPRSGDLSVYWYQQSLDQGLQFLIQYYNGEERAKGNILERFSAQQFPDLHSELNLSSLELGDSALYFCASSVESGRGIQYFGAGTRLSVL.

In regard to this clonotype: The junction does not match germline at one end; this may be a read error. The CDR3 DNA is TGTGTCAGCAGTCAAGACCGTTTCAATCAGCCCCAGCATTTT. This codes for CVSSQDRFNQPQHF. This rearrangement joins TRBV6-2 or TRBV6-3 to TRBJ1-5, with D uncertain. CDR1 is MNHEY, CDR2 SVGEGT, per germline. The length of the CDR3 is 14 residues.

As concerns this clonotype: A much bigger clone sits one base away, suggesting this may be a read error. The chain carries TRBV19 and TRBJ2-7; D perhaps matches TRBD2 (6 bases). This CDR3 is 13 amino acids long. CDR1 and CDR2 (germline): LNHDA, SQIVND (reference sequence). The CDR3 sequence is CAISAGLLYEQYF. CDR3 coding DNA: TGTGCCATTAGTGCGGGATTACTTTACGAGCAGTACTTC.